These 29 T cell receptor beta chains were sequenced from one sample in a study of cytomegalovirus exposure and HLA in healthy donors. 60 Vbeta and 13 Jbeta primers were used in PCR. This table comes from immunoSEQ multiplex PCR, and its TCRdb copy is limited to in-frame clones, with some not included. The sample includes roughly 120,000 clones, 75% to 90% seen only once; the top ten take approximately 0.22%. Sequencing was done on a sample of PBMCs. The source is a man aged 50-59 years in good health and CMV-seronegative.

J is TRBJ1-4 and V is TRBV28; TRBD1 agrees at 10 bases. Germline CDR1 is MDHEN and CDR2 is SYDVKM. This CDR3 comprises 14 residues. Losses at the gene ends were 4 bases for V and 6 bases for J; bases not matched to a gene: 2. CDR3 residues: CASSSGQGDEKLFF. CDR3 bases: TGTGCCAGCAGTTCCGGACAGGGGGATGAAAAACTGTTTTTT.

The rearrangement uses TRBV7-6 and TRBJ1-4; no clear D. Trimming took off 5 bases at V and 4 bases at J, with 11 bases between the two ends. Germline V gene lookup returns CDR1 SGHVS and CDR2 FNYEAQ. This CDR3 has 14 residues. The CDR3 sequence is CASSLDGGNEKLFF. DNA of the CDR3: TGTGCCAGCAGCCTGGACGGAGGTAATGAAAAACTGTTTTTT.

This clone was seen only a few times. This CDR3 is CASSIPRGTDTQYF. CDR3 bases: TGTGCCAGCAGCATCCCGAGAGGCACAGATACGCAGTATTTT. This chain links TRBV11-2 with TRBJ2-3; D is unclear. Germline assignment: CDR1 SGHAT and CDR2 FQNNGV. The CDR3 consists of 14 residues. Trimming cost V 5 bases and J 1 base, with 10 bases left between them.

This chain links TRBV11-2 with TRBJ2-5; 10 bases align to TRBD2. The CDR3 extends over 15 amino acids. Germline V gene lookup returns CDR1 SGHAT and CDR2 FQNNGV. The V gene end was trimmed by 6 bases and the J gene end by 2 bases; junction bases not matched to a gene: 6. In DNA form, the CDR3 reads TGTGCCAGCAGGGATAGCGGGGGGCCTCAAGAGACCCAGTACTTC. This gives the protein CASRDSGGPQETQYF.

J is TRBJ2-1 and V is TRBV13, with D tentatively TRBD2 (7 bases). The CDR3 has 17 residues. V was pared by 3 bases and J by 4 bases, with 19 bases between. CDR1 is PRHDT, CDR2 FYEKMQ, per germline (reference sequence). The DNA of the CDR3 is TGTGCCAGCAGCTTCGTCCCGGGGGGCACCCAATACAATGAGCAGTTCTTC. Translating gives CASSFVPGGTQYNEQFF.

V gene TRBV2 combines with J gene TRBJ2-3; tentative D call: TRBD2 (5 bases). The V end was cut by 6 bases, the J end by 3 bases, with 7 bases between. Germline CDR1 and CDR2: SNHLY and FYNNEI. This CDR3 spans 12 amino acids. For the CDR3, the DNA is TGTGCCAGCAGCCGAGGGACAGATACGCAGTATTTT. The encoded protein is CASSRGTDTQYF.

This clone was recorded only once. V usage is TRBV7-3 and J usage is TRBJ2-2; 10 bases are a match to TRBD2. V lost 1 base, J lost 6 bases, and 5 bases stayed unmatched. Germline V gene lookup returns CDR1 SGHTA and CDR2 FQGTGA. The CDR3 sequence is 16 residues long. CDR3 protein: CASSLMGSGRSGELFF. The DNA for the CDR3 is TGTGCCAGCAGCTTAATGGGTAGCGGGAGGTCCGGGGAGCTGTTTTTT.

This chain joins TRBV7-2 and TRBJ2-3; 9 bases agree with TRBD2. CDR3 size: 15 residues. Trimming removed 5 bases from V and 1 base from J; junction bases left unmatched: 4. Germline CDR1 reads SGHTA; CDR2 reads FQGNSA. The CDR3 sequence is CASSRIAGGTDTQYF. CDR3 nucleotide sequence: TGTGCCAGCAGCCGTATAGCGGGGGGCACAGATACGCAGTATTTT.

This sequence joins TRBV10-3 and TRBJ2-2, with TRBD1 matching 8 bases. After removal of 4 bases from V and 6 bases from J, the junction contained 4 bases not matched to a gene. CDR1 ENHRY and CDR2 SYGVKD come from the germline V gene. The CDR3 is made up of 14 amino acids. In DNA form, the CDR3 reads TGTGCCATCAGTGGGGGACAGGACCCCGGGGAGCTGTTTTTT. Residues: CAISGGQDPGELFF.

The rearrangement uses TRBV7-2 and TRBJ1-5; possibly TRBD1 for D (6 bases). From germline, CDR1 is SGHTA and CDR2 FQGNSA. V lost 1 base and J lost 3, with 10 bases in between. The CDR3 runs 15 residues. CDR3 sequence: CASSLVQGNNQPQHF. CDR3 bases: TGTGCCAGCAGCTTAGTTCAGGGGAACAATCAGCCCCAGCATTTT.

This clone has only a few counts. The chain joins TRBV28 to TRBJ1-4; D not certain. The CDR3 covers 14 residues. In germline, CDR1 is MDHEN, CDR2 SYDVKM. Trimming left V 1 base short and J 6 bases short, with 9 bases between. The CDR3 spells CASSLLTADEKLFF. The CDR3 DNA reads TGTGCCAGCAGTTTATTAACAGCCGATGAAAAACTGTTTTTT.

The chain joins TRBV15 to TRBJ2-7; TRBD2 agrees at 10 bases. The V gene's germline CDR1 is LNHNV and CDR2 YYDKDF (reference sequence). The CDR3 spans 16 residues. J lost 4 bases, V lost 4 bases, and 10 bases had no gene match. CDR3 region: CATSMGTGLADYEQYF. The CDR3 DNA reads TGTGCCACCAGCATGGGGACTGGACTAGCGGATTACGAGCAGTACTTC. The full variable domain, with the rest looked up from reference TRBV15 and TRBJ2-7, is DAMVIQNPRYQVTQFGKPVTLSCSQTLNHNVMYWYQQKSSQAPKLLFHYYDKDFNNEADTPDNFQSRRPNTSFCFLDIRSPGLGDTAMYLCATSMGTGLADYEQYFGPGTRLTVT.

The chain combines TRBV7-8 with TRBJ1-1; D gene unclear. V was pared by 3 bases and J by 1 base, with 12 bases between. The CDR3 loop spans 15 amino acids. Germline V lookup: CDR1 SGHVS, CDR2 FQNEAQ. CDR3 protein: CASSFSERENTEAFF. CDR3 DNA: TGTGCCAGCAGCTTCAGTGAGCGCGAGAACACTGAAGCTTTCTTT.

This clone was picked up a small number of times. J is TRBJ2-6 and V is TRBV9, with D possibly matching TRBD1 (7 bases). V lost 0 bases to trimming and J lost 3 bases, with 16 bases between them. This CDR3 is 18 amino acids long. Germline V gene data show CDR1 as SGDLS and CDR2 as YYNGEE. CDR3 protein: CASSVEEGAGFGANVLTF. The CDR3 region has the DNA TGTGCCAGCAGCGTAGAGGAGGGGGCCGGTTTTGGGGCCAACGTCCTGACTTTC.

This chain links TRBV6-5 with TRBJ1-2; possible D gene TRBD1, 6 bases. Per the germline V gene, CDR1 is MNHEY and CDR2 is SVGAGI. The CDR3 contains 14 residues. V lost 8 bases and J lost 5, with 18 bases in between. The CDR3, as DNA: TGTGCCAGCCTCGGGTACAGGGACGCTTATGGCTACACCTTC. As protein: CASLGYRDAYGYTF.

The CDR3 DNA sequence: TGCGCCAGCAGCCAAGATGGGGGACTTGGCAGGCACGAGCAGTACTTC. Encoded protein: CASSQDGGLGRHEQYF. The chain recombines TRBV4-3 with TRBJ2-7, with D perhaps TRBD2 (6 bases). Between the trimmed V and J ends, which lost 0 bases and 5 bases, there was a span of 17 bases. The CDR3 covers 16 residues. Per the germline V gene, CDR1 is LGHNA and CDR2 is YSLEER.

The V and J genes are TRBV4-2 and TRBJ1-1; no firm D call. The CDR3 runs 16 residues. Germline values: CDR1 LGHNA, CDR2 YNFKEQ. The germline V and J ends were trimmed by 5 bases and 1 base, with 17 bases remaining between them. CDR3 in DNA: TGTGCCAGCAGCTTCAAATTGGGAGCTGAGAACACTGAAGCTTTCTTT. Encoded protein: CASSFKLGAENTEAFF.

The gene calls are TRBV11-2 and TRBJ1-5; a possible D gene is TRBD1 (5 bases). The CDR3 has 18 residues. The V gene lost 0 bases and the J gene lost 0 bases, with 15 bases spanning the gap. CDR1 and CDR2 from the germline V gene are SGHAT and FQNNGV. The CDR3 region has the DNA TGTGCCAGCAGCTTAGATTCGAAGGGGTCTTTTAGCAATCAGCCCCAGCATTTT. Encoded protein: CASSLDSKGSFSNQPQHF.

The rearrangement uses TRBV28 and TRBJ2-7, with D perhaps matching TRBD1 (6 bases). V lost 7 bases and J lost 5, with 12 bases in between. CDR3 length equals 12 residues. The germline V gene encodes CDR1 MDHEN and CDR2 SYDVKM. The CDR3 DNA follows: TGTGCCAGCAATACAGGGAGCCACGAGCAGTACTTC. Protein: CASNTGSHEQYF.

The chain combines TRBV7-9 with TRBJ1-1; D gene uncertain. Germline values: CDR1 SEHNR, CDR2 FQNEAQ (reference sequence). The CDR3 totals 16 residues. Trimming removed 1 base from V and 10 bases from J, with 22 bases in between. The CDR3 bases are TGTGCCAGCAGCTTAGGGTGGTCTCCAGAGGGTGTATTAGCTTTCTTT. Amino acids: CASSLGWSPEGVLAFF.

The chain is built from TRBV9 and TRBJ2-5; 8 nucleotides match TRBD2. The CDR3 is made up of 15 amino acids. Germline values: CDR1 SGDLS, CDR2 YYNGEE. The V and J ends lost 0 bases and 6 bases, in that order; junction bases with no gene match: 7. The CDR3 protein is CASSVEGGGTKTQYF. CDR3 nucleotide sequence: TGTGCCAGCAGCGTAGAAGGCGGGGGGACGAAGACCCAGTACTTC.

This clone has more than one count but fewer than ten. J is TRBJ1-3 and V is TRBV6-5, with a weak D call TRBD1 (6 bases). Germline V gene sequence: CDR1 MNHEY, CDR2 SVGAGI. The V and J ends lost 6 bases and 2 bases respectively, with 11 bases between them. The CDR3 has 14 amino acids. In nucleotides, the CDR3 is TGTGCCAGCAGCACCCGGACAGCTGGAAACACCATATATTTT. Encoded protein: CASSTRTAGNTIYF.

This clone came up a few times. Here the CDR3 reads CASSSGLAGGTISTDTQYF. The CDR3 DNA sequence: TGTGCCAGCAGTTCAGGACTAGCGGGAGGGACGATCAGCACAGATACGCAGTATTTT. The J gene is TRBJ2-3, the V gene TRBV27; 15 bases are a match to TRBD2. CDR3 length equals 19 residues. CDR1 MNHEY and CDR2 SMNVEV come from the germline V gene (reference sequence). With 4 bases clipped from V and 0 bases from J, the junction kept 8 bases outside the gene matches.

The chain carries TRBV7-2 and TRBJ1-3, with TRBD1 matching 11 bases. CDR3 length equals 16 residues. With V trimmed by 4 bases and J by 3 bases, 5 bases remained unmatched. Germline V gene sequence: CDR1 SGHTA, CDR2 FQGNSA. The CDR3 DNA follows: TGTGCCAGCAGCTCCCGGACAGGGGGCTTTGGAAACACCATATATTTT. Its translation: CASSSRTGGFGNTIYF.

The CDR3 region has the DNA TGCGCCACATTAACCCCGGGACAGAAACTCTCTCGGGCTGGAAACACCATATATTTT. This gives the protein CATLTPGQKLSRAGNTIYF. V gene TRBV10-1 combines with J gene TRBJ1-3; TRBD1 agrees at 7 bases. Germline CDR1 is WNHNN and CDR2 is SYGVQD (reference sequence). V dropped 10 bases and J dropped 2; count of bases not matched to a gene: 23. The CDR3 sequence is 19 residues long.

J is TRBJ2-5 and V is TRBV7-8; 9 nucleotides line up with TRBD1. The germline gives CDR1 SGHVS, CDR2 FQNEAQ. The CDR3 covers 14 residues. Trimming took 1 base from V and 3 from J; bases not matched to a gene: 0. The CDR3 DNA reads TGTGCCAGCAGCTTAGGGACAGGGGAAGAGACCCAGTACTTC. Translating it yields CASSLGTGEETQYF. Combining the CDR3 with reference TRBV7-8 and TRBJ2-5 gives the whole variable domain GAGVSQSPRYKVAKRGQDVALRCDPISGHVSLFWYQQALGQGPEFLTYFQNEAQLDKSGLPSDRFFAERPEGSVSTLKIQRTQQEDSAVYLCASSLGTGEETQYFGPGTRLLVL.

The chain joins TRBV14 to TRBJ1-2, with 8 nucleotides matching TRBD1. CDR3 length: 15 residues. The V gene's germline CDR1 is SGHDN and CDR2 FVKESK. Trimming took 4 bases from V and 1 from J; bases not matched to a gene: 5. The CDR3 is CASSRLDRDNYGYTF. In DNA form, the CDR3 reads TGTGCCAGCAGCCGCCTGGACAGGGATAACTATGGCTACACCTTC. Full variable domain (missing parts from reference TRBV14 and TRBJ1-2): EAGVTQFPSHSVIEKGQTVTLRCDPISGHDNLYWYRRVMGKEIKFLLHFVKESKQDESGMPNNRFLAERTGGTYSTLKVQPAELEDSGVYFCASSRLDRDNYGYTFGSGTRLTVV.

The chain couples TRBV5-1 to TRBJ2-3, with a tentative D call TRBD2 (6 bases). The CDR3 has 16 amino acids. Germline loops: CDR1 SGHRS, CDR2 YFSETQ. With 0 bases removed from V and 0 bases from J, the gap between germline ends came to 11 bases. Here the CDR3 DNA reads TGCGCCAGCAGCTTGGAGGGCGGGGAAAGCACAGATACGCAGTATTTT. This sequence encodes CASSLEGGESTDTQYF.

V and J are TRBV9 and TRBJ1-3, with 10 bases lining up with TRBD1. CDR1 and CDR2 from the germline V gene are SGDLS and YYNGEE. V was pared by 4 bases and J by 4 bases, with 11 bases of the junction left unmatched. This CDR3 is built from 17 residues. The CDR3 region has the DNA TGTGCCAGCAGCTTTTCGGGGGACAGGGGATTCGGAAACACCATATATTTT. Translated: CASSFSGDRGFGNTIYF.